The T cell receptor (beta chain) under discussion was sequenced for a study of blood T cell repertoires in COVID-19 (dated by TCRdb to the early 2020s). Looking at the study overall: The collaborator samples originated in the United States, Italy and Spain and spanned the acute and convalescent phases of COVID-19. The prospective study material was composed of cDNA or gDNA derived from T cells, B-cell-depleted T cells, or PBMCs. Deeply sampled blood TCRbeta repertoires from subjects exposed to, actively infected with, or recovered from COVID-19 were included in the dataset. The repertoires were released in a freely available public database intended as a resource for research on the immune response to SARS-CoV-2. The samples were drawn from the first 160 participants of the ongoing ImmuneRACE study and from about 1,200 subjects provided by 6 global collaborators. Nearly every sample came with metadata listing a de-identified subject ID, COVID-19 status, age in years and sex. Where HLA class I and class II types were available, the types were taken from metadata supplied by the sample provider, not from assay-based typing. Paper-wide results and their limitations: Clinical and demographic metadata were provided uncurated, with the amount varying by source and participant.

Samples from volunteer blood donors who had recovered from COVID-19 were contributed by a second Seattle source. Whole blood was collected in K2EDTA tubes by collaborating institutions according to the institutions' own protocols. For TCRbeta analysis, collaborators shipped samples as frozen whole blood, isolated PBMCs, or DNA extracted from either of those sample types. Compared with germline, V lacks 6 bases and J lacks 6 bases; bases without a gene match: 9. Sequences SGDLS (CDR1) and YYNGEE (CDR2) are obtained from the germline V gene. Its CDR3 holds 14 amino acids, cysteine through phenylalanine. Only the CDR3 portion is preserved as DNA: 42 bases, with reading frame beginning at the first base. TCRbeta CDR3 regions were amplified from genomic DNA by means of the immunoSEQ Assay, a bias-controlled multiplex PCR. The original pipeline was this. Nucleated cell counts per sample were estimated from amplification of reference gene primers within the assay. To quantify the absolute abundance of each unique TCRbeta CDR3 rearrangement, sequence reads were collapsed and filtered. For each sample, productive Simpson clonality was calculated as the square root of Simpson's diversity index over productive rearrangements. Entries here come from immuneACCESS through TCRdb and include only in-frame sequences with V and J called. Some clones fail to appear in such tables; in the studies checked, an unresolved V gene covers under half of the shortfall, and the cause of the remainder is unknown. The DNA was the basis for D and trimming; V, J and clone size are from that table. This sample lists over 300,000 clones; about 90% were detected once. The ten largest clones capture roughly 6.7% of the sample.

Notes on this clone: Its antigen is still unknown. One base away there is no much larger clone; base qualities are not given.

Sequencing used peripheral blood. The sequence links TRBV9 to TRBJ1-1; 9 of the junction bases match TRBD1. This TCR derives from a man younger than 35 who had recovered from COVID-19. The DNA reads TGTGCCAGCAATCTGGGACAGGGATTGTCTGAAGCTTTCTTT. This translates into CASNLGQGLSEAFF.